This is a list of T cell receptor beta chains from one sample in a study of blood T cell repertoires in COVID-19. Here immunoSEQ multiplex PCR was the method, and the copy in TCRdb shows in-frame clones only, minus some. Of roughly 500,000 clones listed, more than 75% are singletons. Sequenced: PBMCs or T cells enriched from blood (not recorded which). These TCRs come from a woman between 40 and 50 years old who had recovered from COVID-19. Each CDR3 is given with its conserved first and last residue. A D gene is named only where the DNA matches it firmly. Clone size is shown for a subset of rows, as once, few, many or a class of expanded clone.

clone_size	v_call	d_call	j_call	cdr3_nt	cdr3_aa
few	TRBV7-9	.	TRBJ1-1	TGTGCCAGCAGCTTAAGCCAGAACACTGAAGCTTTCTTT	CASSLSQNTEAFF
.	TRBV14	.	TRBJ1-2	TGTGCCAGCAGCTTCCGCAGGGAAGAGTATGGCTACACCTTC	CASSFRREEYGYTF
.	TRBV3-1/TRBV3-2	TRBD1	TRBJ2-7	TGTGCCAGCAAACCGGGGACAGGGAGGAACGAGCAGTACTTC	CASKPGTGRNEQYF
once	TRBV18	.	TRBJ1-1	TGTGCCAGCTCACCAAGAGATCCGAACACTGAAGCTTTCTTT	CASSPRDPNTEAFF
.	TRBV27	.	TRBJ2-1	TGTGCCAGCAGTCCCACCGTTAGCGAGCAGTTCTTC	CASSPTVSEQFF
.	TRBV19	TRBD1	TRBJ1-5	TGTGCCAGTAGTGACCCGACAGGGTTTGGGAATCAGCCCCAGCATTTT	CASSDPTGFGNQPQHF
.	TRBV11-3	.	TRBJ1-1	TGTGCCAGCAGCTTAGCAGGGTCGACAGCTTTCTTT	CASSLAGSTAFF
.	TRBV15	TRBD1	TRBJ2-7	TGTGCCACCAGCAGAGATCGGGACAGCTTGTACTTC	CATSRDRDSLYF
.	TRBV5-4	TRBD2	TRBJ2-1	TGTGCCAGCAGTCCTTTAGCGGGAGGGCCGAATGAGCAGTTCTTC	CASSPLAGGPNEQFF
.	TRBV25-1	.	TRBJ2-3	TGTGCCAGCATCGACTGGGGGCAGGGTACGCAGTATTTT	CASIDWGQGTQYF
.	TRBV6-5	.	TRBJ2-2	TGTGCCAGCAGTTACTCGACAGGGAACACCGGGGAGCTGTTTTTT	CASSYSTGNTGELFF
.	TRBV6-5	.	TRBJ1-5	TGTGCCCTTCAACCCGGAGACAGTGGGAATCAGCCCCAGCATTTT	CALQPGDSGNQPQHF
once	TRBV5-6	.	TRBJ1-4	TGTGCCAGCAGCTTGGGACAGCGTAATGAAAAACTGTTTTTT	CASSLGQRNEKLFF
.	TRBV11-3	.	TRBJ1-1	TGTGCCAGCAGCCGCGCGGTTTGGTACACTGAAGCTTTCTTT	CASSRAVWYTEAFF
.	TRBV25-1	TRBD1	TRBJ1-1	TGTGCCAGCGGAGCGGCAGGACAGGGGGCTGGGGACACTGAAGCTTTCTTT	CASGAAGQGAGDTEAFF
.	TRBV13	TRBD1	TRBJ2-7	TGTGCCAGCAGCTGGGCCTCAGGACAGGCCCGCTACGAGCAGTACTTC	CASSWASGQARYEQYF
.	TRBV10-1	.	TRBJ2-1	TGCGCCAGCAGTGAGTTCACAGTCAATGAGCAGTTCTTC	CASSEFTVNEQFF
.	TRBV11-2	.	TRBJ2-7	TGTGCCAGCACAATGGTTGGGGGCGACGAGCAGTACTTC	CASTMVGGDEQYF
.	TRBV3-1/TRBV3-2	TRBD2	TRBJ2-1	TGTGCCAGCAGCCTTGGACTAGCGGGAGAGTTATACTTCAATGAGCAGTTCTTC	CASSLGLAGELYFNEQFF
.	TRBV5-1	TRBD2	TRBJ2-7	TGCGCCAGCAGCTTGGGTTTAGCGGGGAGGGGCACCTACGAGCAGTACTTC	CASSLGLAGRGTYEQYF
.	TRBV5-1	TRBD1	TRBJ2-7	TGCGCCAGCAGCTTGGCCCCTGGTCTGGGACAGGGCTACGAGCAGTACTTC	CASSLAPGLGQGYEQYF
.	TRBV11-2	.	TRBJ1-1	TGTGCCAGCATGAGGGCAGGGGAGAACACTGAAGCTTTCTTT	CASMRAGENTEAFF
.	TRBV5-1	.	TRBJ2-7	TGCGCCAGCAGCTACGGGGGCTCCTACGAGCAGTACTTC	CASSYGGSYEQYF
.	TRBV7-2	TRBD2	TRBJ2-7	TGTGCCAGCAGCCGCCTAGCGGGAGAGGGAGCCTACGAGCAGTACTTC	CASSRLAGEGAYEQYF
.	TRBV13	.	TRBJ2-1	TGTGCCAGCAGCCCGACCCAGCGCACTGAGCAGTTCTTC	CASSPTQRTEQFF
.	TRBV19	TRBD1	TRBJ2-1	TGTGCCAGTAGTATAGGGCAGGGGGCGGGAAATGAGCAGTTCTTC	CASSIGQGAGNEQFF
.	TRBV11-2	.	TRBJ2-7	TGTGCCAGCAGCCCGAGGGACATCCGTTACGAGCAGTACTTC	CASSPRDIRYEQYF
.	TRBV2	TRBD1	TRBJ1-6	TGTGCCAGCAGTGAAGCGCCAACGGAATGGGACAGGACTTCACCCCTCCACTTT	CASSEAPTEWDRTSPLHF
once	TRBV9	TRBD1	TRBJ1-5	TGTGCCAGCAGCGTATCGGGACAGGGGGCGGGTCAGCCCCAGCATTTT	CASSVSGQGAGQPQHF
.	TRBV10-1	.	TRBJ2-3	TGCGCCAGCAGTGAAGTTACTAGCACAGATACGCAGTATTTT	CASSEVTSTDTQYF
once	TRBV6-4	TRBD1	TRBJ2-3	TGTGCCAGCAGTGGTACAGGGGTGGATACGCAGTATTTT	CASSGTGVDTQYF
.	TRBV7-9	.	TRBJ2-7	TGTGCCATCGATCGGGGGGAGCAGTACTTC	CAIDRGEQYF
.	TRBV5-5	.	TRBJ1-5	TGTGCCAGCAGCCCCCTCTTGACAGGATTTAGCAATCAGCCCCAGCATTTT	CASSPLLTGFSNQPQHF
.	TRBV6-4	.	TRBJ1-1	TGTGCCAGCAGTTACAGGGCTACGAACACTGAAGCTTTCTTT	CASSYRATNTEAFF
.	TRBV4-1	.	TRBJ1-5	TGCGCCAGCAGCCCCCCCGGGGGGGGCGGAAGCAATCAGCCCCAGCATTTT	CASSPPGGGGSNQPQHF
.	TRBV4-3	.	TRBJ1-2	TGCGCCAGCAGCCAACCCCGGGACACAGCAGGTGGCTACACCTTC	CASSQPRDTAGGYTF
.	TRBV9	.	TRBJ2-4	TGTGCCAGCAGCGTAGAGGGCGGCTTGAGGGACATTCAGTACTTC	CASSVEGGLRDIQYF
.	TRBV23-1	.	TRBJ2-1	TGCGCCAGAACTGGGGCAGGGACCTACAATGAGCAGTTCTTC	CARTGAGTYNEQFF
.	TRBV29-1	.	TRBJ1-2	TGCAGCGTATCAGGGCTCCTCCGGGTCGCTAACTATGGCTACACCTTC	CSVSGLLRVANYGYTF
.	TRBV10-3	.	TRBJ2-5	TGTGCCATCAGTGAGACCGACAGAGACCAAGAGACCCAGTACTTC	CAISETDRDQETQYF
.	TRBV25-1	.	TRBJ1-2	TGTGCCAGCGGCCGGGATGCGTATGGCTACACCTTC	CASGRDAYGYTF